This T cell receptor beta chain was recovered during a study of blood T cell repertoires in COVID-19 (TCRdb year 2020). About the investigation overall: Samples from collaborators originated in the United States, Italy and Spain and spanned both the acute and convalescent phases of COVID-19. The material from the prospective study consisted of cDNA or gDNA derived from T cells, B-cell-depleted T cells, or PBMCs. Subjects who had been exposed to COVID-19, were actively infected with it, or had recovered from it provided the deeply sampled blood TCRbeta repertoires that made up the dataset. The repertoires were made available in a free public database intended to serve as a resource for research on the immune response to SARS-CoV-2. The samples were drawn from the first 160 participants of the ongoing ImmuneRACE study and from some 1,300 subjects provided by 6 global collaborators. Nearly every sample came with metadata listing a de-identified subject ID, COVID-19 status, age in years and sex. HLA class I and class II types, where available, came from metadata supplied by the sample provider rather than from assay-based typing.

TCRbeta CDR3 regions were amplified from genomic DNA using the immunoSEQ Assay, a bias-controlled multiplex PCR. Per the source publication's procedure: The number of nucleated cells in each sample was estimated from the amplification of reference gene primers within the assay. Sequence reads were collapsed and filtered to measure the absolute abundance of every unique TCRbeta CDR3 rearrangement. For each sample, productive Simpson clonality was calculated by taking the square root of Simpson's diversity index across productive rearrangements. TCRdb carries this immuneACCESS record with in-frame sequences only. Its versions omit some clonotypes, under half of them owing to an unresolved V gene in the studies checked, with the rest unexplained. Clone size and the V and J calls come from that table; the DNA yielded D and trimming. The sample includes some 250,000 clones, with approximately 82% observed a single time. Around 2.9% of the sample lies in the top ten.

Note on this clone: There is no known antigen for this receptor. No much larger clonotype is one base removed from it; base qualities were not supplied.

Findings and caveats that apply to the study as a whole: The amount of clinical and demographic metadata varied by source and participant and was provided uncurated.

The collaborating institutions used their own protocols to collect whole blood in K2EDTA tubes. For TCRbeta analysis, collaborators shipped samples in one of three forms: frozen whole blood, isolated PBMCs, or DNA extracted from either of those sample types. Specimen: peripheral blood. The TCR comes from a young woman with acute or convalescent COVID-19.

The CDR3 in this case is CASSMGTAGANVLTF. The nucleotides are TGTGCCAGTAGTATGGGGACAGCTGGGGCCAACGTCCTGACTTTC. This sequence uses TRBV19 and TRBJ2-6; a stretch of 7 junction bases matches TRBD1. The CDR3 spans 15 residues, from the cysteine through the phenylalanine. Just the 45-base CDR3 DNA is kept, in frame starting at base 1. Here V drops 3 bases and J drops 2 bases, and the junction holds 1 base not matched to any gene. CDR1 LNHDA and CDR2 SQIVND are derived from the germline V gene (reference sequence).